The rows below give T cell receptor beta chains drawn from one sample of a study of shared clonotypes between healthy human individuals. Assay used: immunoSEQ multiplex PCR; TCRdb lists only in-frame clones, some missing. The sample lists some 2,100,000 clones; 90% to 97% were seen once. Specimen: naive CD4+ T cells sorted from blood. These receptors came from a man in his late teens or twenties in good health. CDR3s include the opening cysteine and the closing phenylalanine or tryptophan. Each record gives: V gene, D gene, CDR3 length, clone size, J gene, CDR3 DNA, CDR3 protein. D genes are given only for firm matches. Clone size is shown for a subset of rows, as once, few, many or a class of expanded clone.

v_call: TRBV28
d_call: NA
cdr3_length: 17
clone_size: NA
j_call: TRBJ1-2
cdr3_nt: TGTGCCAGCAGTTGGCGTAGACAGGACTCCTATAATCATGGCTACACCTTC
cdr3_aa: CASSWRRQDSYNHGYTF

v_call: TRBV27
d_call: TRBD2
cdr3_length: 16
clone_size: NA
j_call: TRBJ2-1
cdr3_nt: TGTGCCAGCAGTTTAGCGACTAGCGGGAGATCGAATGAGCAGTTCTTC
cdr3_aa: CASSLATSGRSNEQFF

v_call: TRBV7-2
d_call: NA
cdr3_length: 15
clone_size: NA
j_call: TRBJ1-5
cdr3_nt: TGTGCCAGCAGCTTAGACTACAGCTACAATCAGCCCCAGCATTTT
cdr3_aa: CASSLDYSYNQPQHF

v_call: TRBV27
d_call: NA
cdr3_length: 14
clone_size: NA
j_call: TRBJ1-6
cdr3_nt: TGTGCCAGCAGCCAGGTGCCCTATAATTCACCCCTCCACTTT
cdr3_aa: CASSQVPYNSPLHF

v_call: TRBV30
d_call: NA
cdr3_length: 14
clone_size: NA
j_call: TRBJ2-6
cdr3_nt: TGTGCCGGACAAGGGGATTCTGGGGCCAACGTCCTGACTTTC
cdr3_aa: CAGQGDSGANVLTF

v_call: TRBV28
d_call: NA
cdr3_length: 15
clone_size: once
j_call: TRBJ1-4
cdr3_nt: TGTGCCAGCAGTTTAAGGGTTGCAACTAATGAAAAACTGTTTTTT
cdr3_aa: CASSLRVATNEKLFF

v_call: TRBV2
d_call: NA
cdr3_length: 13
clone_size: NA
j_call: TRBJ1-2
cdr3_nt: TGTGCCAGCAAGGAGGGCACCTCCTATGGCTACACCTTC
cdr3_aa: CASKEGTSYGYTF

v_call: TRBV5-1
d_call: NA
cdr3_length: 14
clone_size: NA
j_call: TRBJ1-2
cdr3_nt: TGCGCCAGCAGCCCCTCCAGGGAAAACTATGGCTACACCTTC
cdr3_aa: CASSPSRENYGYTF

v_call: TRBV6-5
d_call: NA
cdr3_length: 13
clone_size: NA
j_call: TRBJ2-7
cdr3_nt: TGTGCCAGCGGCAGGGGATCCCCCTACGAGCAGTACTTC
cdr3_aa: CASGRGSPYEQYF

v_call: TRBV18
d_call: NA
cdr3_length: 16
clone_size: NA
j_call: TRBJ2-2
cdr3_nt: TGTGCCAGCTCACCATCGGGGCTAGCGAACACCGGGGAGCTGTTTTTT
cdr3_aa: CASSPSGLANTGELFF

v_call: TRBV6-6
d_call: TRBD1
cdr3_length: 16
clone_size: NA
j_call: TRBJ1-5
cdr3_nt: TGTGCCAGCAGTTACTGGACAGGGCTAGGAAATCAGCCCCAGCATTTT
cdr3_aa: CASSYWTGLGNQPQHF

v_call: TRBV2
d_call: TRBD1
cdr3_length: 13
clone_size: once
j_call: TRBJ1-1
cdr3_nt: TGTGCCGGACAACAGGGGGAAGATGGTGAAGCTTTCTTT
cdr3_aa: CAGQQGEDGEAFF

v_call: TRBV9
d_call: NA
cdr3_length: 14
clone_size: NA
j_call: TRBJ2-1
cdr3_nt: TGTGCCAGCAGCGTACCCGCGCAGGGCGATGAGCAGTTCTTC
cdr3_aa: CASSVPAQGDEQFF

v_call: TRBV13
d_call: TRBD1
cdr3_length: 15
clone_size: NA
j_call: TRBJ1-2
cdr3_nt: TGTGCCAGCAGTTCTAGACAGGGAGACAACTATGGCTACACCTTC
cdr3_aa: CASSSRQGDNYGYTF

v_call: TRBV5-1
d_call: NA
cdr3_length: 14
clone_size: NA
j_call: TRBJ1-6
cdr3_nt: TGCGCCAGCAGCTTGCGATTGGCCAATTCACCCCTCCACTTT
cdr3_aa: CASSLRLANSPLHF

v_call: TRBV6-1
d_call: TRBD1
cdr3_length: 15
clone_size: NA
j_call: TRBJ1-4
cdr3_nt: TGTGCCAGCAGGCCTCAGGGGGCGGCTAATGAAAAACTGTTTTTT
cdr3_aa: CASRPQGAANEKLFF

v_call: TRBV5-4
d_call: TRBD1
cdr3_length: 16
clone_size: NA
j_call: TRBJ1-2
cdr3_nt: TGTGCCAGCAGCTTCGGGACAGGGGGCGGAAAAAATGGCTACACCTTC
cdr3_aa: CASSFGTGGGKNGYTF

v_call: TRBV2
d_call: NA
cdr3_length: 15
clone_size: NA
j_call: TRBJ1-4
cdr3_nt: TGTGCCAGCACGGTTGTGGGGGCACGGGGTGAAAAACTGTTTTTT
cdr3_aa: CASTVVGARGEKLFF

v_call: TRBV4-1
d_call: NA
cdr3_length: 15
clone_size: NA
j_call: TRBJ2-3
cdr3_nt: TGCGCCAGCAGCCAAGACGGCTTCTCCACAGATACGCAGTATTTT
cdr3_aa: CASSQDGFSTDTQYF

v_call: TRBV4-1
d_call: NA
cdr3_length: 13
clone_size: few
j_call: TRBJ1-5
cdr3_nt: TGCGCCAGCAGCCAAGAATCCGGGCAGCCCCAGCATTTT
cdr3_aa: CASSQESGQPQHF

v_call: TRBV2
d_call: NA
cdr3_length: 14
clone_size: NA
j_call: TRBJ2-7
cdr3_nt: TGTGCCAGCCACCTCGAGGGGGATTCCTACGAGCAGTACTTC
cdr3_aa: CASHLEGDSYEQYF

v_call: TRBV27
d_call: TRBD1
cdr3_length: 16
clone_size: NA
j_call: TRBJ2-2
cdr3_nt: TGTGCCAGCAGTTTATCTGGACAGGCCGGCACCGGGGAGCTGTTTTTT
cdr3_aa: CASSLSGQAGTGELFF

v_call: TRBV10-2
d_call: TRBD1
cdr3_length: 13
clone_size: NA
j_call: TRBJ2-3
cdr3_nt: TGCGCCAGCAGTGAGTTACAGGGGAATACGCAGTATTTT
cdr3_aa: CASSELQGNTQYF

v_call: TRBV9
d_call: NA
cdr3_length: 14
clone_size: NA
j_call: TRBJ2-3
cdr3_nt: TGTGCCAGCAGCGTATTAGCGAACACAGATACGCAGTATTTT
cdr3_aa: CASSVLANTDTQYF

v_call: TRBV5-1
d_call: TRBD1
cdr3_length: 15
clone_size: NA
j_call: TRBJ1-1
cdr3_nt: TGCGCCAGCAGCCCCATTGGACAGGCGCACACTGAAGCTTTCTTT
cdr3_aa: CASSPIGQAHTEAFF

v_call: TRBV4-2
d_call: TRBD1
cdr3_length: 15
clone_size: NA
j_call: TRBJ1-2
cdr3_nt: TGTGCCAGCAAAGGGACAGTGGAGGAAGGGTATGGCTACACCTTC
cdr3_aa: CASKGTVEEGYGYTF

v_call: TRBV5-6
d_call: NA
cdr3_length: 14
clone_size: NA
j_call: TRBJ2-1
cdr3_nt: TGTGCCAGCAGCAAACCTAGCTCCTACAATGAGCAGTTCTTC
cdr3_aa: CASSKPSSYNEQFF

v_call: TRBV6-5
d_call: NA
cdr3_length: 15
clone_size: NA
j_call: TRBJ2-3
cdr3_nt: TGTGCCAGCAGCCGTAACGGGTTAATCACAGATACGCAGTATTTT
cdr3_aa: CASSRNGLITDTQYF

v_call: TRBV7-9
d_call: NA
cdr3_length: 15
clone_size: NA
j_call: TRBJ2-3
cdr3_nt: TGTGCCAGCAGCTTAGTTCGGGGGGCAACAGATACGCAGTATTTT
cdr3_aa: CASSLVRGATDTQYF

v_call: TRBV5-6
d_call: NA
cdr3_length: 13
clone_size: NA
j_call: TRBJ2-5
cdr3_nt: TGTGCCAGCAGCCCCGAACCCCAAGAGACCCAGTACTTC
cdr3_aa: CASSPEPQETQYF

v_call: TRBV5-6
d_call: NA
cdr3_length: 16
clone_size: once
j_call: TRBJ2-2
cdr3_nt: TGTGCCAGCAGCTTGGGCCCCGTTGTCAACACCGGGGAGCTGTTTTTT
cdr3_aa: CASSLGPVVNTGELFF

v_call: TRBV28
d_call: NA
cdr3_length: 19
clone_size: NA
j_call: TRBJ2-2
cdr3_nt: TGTGCCAGCAGTTTGGGGGGGCTTGGCGGTTATTGGAACACCGGGGAGCTGTTTTTT
cdr3_aa: CASSLGGLGGYWNTGELFF

v_call: TRBV5-1
d_call: NA
cdr3_length: 15
clone_size: NA
j_call: TRBJ2-7
cdr3_nt: TGCGCCAGCAGCTTGGCGAACAGTGCCTCCTACGAGCAGTACTTC
cdr3_aa: CASSLANSASYEQYF

v_call: TRBV30
d_call: TRBD1
cdr3_length: 15
clone_size: NA
j_call: TRBJ1-3
cdr3_nt: TGTGCCTGGAGTCGGGACAGCACTTTTGGAAACACCATATATTTT
cdr3_aa: CAWSRDSTFGNTIYF

v_call: TRBV18
d_call: NA
cdr3_length: 14
clone_size: once
j_call: TRBJ2-5
cdr3_nt: TGTGCCAGCTCACCACCGACGGGGACAGAGACCCAGTACTTC
cdr3_aa: CASSPPTGTETQYF

v_call: TRBV30
d_call: NA
cdr3_length: 13
clone_size: NA
j_call: TRBJ2-1
cdr3_nt: TGTGCCTGGACCGGACAAAGAGTGAATGAGCAGTTCTTC
cdr3_aa: CAWTGQRVNEQFF

v_call: TRBV28
d_call: TRBD1
cdr3_length: 15
clone_size: NA
j_call: TRBJ1-6
cdr3_nt: TGTGCCACCCAAGAAGGGACAGGGGGGAATTCACCCCTCCACTTT
cdr3_aa: CATQEGTGGNSPLHF

v_call: TRBV7-8
d_call: NA
cdr3_length: 13
clone_size: NA
j_call: TRBJ2-7
cdr3_nt: TGTGCCAGCAGCTTAGAACTAGCATCCGAGCAGTACTTC
cdr3_aa: CASSLELASEQYF

v_call: TRBV27
d_call: TRBD2
cdr3_length: 16
clone_size: NA
j_call: TRBJ2-7
cdr3_nt: TGTGCCAGCACCAGGACTAGCGGGAGTTTAACCTACGAGCAGTACTTC
cdr3_aa: CASTRTSGSLTYEQYF

v_call: TRBV2
d_call: TRBD1
cdr3_length: 14
clone_size: NA
j_call: TRBJ2-2
cdr3_nt: TGTGCCAGCAGTACAGGGGGGACCGCCGGGGAGCTGTTTTTT
cdr3_aa: CASSTGGTAGELFF

v_call: TRBV10-3
d_call: TRBD1
cdr3_length: 14
clone_size: NA
j_call: TRBJ1-1
cdr3_nt: TGTGCCATCAGTCGACAGGGCACGAACACTGAAGCTTTCTTT
cdr3_aa: CAISRQGTNTEAFF

v_call: TRBV18
d_call: NA
cdr3_length: 16
clone_size: NA
j_call: TRBJ1-2
cdr3_nt: TGTGCCAGCTCACCAGCCCAGGGCTTGACTAACTATGGCTACACCTTC
cdr3_aa: CASSPAQGLTNYGYTF